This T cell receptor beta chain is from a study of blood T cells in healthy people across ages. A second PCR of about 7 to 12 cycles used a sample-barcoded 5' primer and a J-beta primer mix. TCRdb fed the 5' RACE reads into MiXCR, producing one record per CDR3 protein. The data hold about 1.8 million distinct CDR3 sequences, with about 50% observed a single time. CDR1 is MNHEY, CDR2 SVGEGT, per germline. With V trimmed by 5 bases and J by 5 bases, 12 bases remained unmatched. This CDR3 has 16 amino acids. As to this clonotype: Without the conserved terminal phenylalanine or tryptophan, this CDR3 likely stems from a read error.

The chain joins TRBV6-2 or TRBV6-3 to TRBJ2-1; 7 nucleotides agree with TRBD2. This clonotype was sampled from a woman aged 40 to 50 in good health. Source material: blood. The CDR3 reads CASSPLAAMHDNEQFL. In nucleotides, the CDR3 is TGTGCCAGCAGTCCTCTAGCGGCCATGCATGACAATGAGCAGTTCTTA.